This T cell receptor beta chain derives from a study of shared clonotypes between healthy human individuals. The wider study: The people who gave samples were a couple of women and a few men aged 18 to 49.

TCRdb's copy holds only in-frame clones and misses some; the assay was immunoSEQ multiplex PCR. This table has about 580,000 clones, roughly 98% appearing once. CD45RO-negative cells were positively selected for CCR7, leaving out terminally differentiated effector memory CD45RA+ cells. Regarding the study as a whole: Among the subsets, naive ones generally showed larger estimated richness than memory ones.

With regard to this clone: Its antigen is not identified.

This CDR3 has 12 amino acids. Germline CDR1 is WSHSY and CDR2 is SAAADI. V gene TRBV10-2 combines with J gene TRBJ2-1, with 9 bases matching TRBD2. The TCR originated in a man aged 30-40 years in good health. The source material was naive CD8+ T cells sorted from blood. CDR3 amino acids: CACAGGPNEQFF. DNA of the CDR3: TGCGCTTGTGCGGGAGGGCCCAATGAGCAGTTCTTC.